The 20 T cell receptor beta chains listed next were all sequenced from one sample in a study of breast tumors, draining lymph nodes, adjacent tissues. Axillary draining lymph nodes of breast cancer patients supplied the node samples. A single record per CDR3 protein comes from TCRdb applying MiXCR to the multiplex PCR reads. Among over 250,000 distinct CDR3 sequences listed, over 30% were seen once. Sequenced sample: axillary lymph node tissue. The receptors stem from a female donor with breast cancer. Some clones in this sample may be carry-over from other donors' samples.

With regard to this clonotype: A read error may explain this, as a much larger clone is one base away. This CDR3 reads CASSNRRPYNKQFF. CDR3 bases: TGTGCCAGCAGTAATCGGCGCCCCTACAATAAGCAGTTCTTC. V gene TRBV12-3 or TRBV12-4 combines with J gene TRBJ2-1; D uncertain. The CDR3 has 14 residues.

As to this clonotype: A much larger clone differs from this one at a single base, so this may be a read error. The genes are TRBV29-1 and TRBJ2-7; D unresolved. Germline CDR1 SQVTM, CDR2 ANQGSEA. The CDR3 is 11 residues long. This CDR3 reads CSVAASYGQYF. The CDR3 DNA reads TGCAGCGTTGCGGCCTCCTACGGGCAGTACTTC.

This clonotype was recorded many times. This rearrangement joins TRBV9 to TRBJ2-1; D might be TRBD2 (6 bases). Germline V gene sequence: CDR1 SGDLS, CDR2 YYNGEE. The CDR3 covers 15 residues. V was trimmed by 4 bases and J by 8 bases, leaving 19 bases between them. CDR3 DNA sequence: TGTGCCAGCAGCACCCCCCATGTGGGACTCGATGAGCAGTTCTTC. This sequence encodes CASSTPHVGLDEQFF.

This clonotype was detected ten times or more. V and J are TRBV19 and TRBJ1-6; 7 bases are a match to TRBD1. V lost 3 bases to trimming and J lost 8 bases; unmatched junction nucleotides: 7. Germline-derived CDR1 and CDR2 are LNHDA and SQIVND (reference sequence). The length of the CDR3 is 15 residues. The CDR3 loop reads CASSILGGEDSPLHF. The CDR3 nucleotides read TGTGCCAGTAGTATCCTAGGGGGCGAGGATTCACCCCTCCACTTT.

CDR3 sequence (DNA): TGCAGTGCTAGGACAGGGGTTTCAAACTATGGCTACACCTTC. It encodes CSARTGVSNYGYTF. The chain links TRBV20-1 to TRBJ1-2; 8 bases align to TRBD1. CDR3 length equals 14 residues. With 3 bases clipped from V and 2 bases from J, the junction kept 5 bases outside the gene matches. Germline CDR1 and CDR2: DFQATT and SNEGSKA (reference sequence).

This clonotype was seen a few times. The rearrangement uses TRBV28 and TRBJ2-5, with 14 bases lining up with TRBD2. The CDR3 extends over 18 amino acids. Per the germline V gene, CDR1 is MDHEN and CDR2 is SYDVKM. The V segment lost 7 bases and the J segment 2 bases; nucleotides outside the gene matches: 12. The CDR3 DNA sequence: TGTGCCAGCACGGGGAGGACTAGCGGGAGGTGGGGGCAAGAGACCCAGTACTTC. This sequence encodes CASTGRTSGRWGQETQYF.

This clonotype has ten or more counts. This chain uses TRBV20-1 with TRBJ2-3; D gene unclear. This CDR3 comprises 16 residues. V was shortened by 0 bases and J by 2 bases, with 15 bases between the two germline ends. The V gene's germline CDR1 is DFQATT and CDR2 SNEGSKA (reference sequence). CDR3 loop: CSARDSRVFATDTQYF. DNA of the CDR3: TGCAGTGCTAGAGATAGTCGGGTTTTTGCCACAGATACGCAGTATTTT.

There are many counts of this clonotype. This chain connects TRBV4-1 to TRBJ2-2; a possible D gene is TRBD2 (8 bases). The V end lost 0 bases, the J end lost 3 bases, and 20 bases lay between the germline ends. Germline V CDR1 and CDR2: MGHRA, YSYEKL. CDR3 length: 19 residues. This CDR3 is CASSQDTSGQAVDTGELFF. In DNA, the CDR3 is TGCGCCAGCAGCCAAGATACTAGCGGACAGGCGGTGGACACCGGGGAGCTGTTTTTT.

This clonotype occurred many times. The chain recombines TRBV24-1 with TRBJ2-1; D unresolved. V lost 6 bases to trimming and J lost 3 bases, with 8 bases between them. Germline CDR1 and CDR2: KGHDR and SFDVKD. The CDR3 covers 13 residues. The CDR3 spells CATSPADYNEQFF. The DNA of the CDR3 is TGTGCCACCAGTCCAGCCGACTACAATGAGCAGTTCTTC.

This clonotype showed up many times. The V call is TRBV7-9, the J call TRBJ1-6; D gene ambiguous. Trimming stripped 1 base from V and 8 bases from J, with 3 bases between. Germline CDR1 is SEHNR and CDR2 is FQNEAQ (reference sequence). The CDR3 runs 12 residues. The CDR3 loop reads CASSLGDSPLHF. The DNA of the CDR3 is TGTGCCAGCAGCTTAGGCGATTCACCCCTCCACTTT.

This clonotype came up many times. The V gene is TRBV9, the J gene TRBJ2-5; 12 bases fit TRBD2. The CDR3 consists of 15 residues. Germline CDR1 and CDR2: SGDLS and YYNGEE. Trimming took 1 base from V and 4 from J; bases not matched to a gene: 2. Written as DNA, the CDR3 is TGTGCCAGCAGCGTAAGGGGACTAGCGGGAGAGACCCAGTACTTC. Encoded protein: CASSVRGLAGETQYF. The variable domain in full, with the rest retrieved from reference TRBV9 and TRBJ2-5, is DSGVTQTPKHLITATGQRVTLRCSPRSGDLSVYWYQQSLDQGLQFLIQYYNGEERAKGNILERFSAQQFPDLHSELNLSSLELGDSALYFCASSVRGLAGETQYFGPGTRLLVL.

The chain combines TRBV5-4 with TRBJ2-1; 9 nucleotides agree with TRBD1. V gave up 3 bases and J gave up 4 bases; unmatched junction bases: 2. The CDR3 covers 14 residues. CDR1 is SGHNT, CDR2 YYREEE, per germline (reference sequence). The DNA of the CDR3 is TGTGCCAGCAGCTGGGGGACAGGGTACAATGAGCAGTTCTTC. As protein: CASSWGTGYNEQFF. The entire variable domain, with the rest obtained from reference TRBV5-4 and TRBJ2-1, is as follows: ETGVTQSPTHLIKTRGQQVTLRCSSQSGHNTVSWYQQALGQGPQFIFQYYREEENGRGNFPPRFSGLQFPNYSSELNVNALELDDSALYLCASSWGTGYNEQFFGPGTRLTVL.

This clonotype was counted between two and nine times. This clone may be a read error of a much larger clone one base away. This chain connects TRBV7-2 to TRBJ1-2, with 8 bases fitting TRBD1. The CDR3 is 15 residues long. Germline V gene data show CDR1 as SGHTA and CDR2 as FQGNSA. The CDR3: CASSLGTGGRYGYPF. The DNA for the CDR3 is TGTGCCAGCAGCTTAGGAACAGGGGGTCGTTATGGCTACCCCTTC.

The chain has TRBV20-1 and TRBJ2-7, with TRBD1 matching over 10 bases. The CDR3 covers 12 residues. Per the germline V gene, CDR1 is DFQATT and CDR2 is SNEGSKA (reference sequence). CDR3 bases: TGCAGCCAGGGACAGGGGTACAACGAGCAGTACTTC. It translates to CSQGQGYNEQYF.

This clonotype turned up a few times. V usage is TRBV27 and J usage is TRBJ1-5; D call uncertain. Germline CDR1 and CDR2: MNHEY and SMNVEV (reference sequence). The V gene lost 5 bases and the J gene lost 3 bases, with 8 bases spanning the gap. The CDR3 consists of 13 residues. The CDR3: CASSPGLNQPQHF. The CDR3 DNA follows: TGTGCCAGCAGTCCAGGACTCAATCAGCCCCAGCATTTT.

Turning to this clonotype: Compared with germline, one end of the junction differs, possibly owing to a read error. The chain's CDR3 is CAIRGGSGNTIYF. The CDR3 nucleotides are TGTGCCATCAGAGGCGGCTCTGGAAACACCATATACTTT. The V and J genes are TRBV10-3 and TRBJ1-3; no reliable D call. The CDR3 has 13 amino acids. Germline assignment: CDR1 ENHRY and CDR2 SYGVKD.

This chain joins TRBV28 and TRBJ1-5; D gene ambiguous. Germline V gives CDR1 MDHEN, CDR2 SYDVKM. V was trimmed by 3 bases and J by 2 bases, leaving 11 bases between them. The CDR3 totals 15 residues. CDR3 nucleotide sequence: TGTGCCAGCAGTTTCGCGACGCTTGGCAATCAGCCCCAGCATTTT. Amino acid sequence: CASSFATLGNQPQHF.

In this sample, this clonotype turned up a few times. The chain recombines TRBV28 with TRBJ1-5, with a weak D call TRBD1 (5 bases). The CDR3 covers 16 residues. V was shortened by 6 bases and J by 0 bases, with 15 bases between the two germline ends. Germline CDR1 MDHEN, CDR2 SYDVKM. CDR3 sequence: CASRRRGGASNQPQHF. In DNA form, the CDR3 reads TGTGCCAGCAGACGTCGGGGGGGTGCTAGCAATCAGCCCCAGCATTTT.

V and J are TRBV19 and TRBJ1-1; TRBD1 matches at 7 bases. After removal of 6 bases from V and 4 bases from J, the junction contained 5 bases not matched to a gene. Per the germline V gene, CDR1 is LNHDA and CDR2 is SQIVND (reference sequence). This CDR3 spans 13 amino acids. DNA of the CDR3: TGTGCCAGTAGCGAAACAGGGGTCACTGAAGCTTTCTTT. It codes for CASSETGVTEAFF.

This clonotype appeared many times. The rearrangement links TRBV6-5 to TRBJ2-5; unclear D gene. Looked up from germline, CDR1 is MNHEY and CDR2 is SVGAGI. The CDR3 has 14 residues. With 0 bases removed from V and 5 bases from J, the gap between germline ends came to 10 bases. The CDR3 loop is CASSYSGRPETQYF. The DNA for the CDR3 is TGTGCCAGCAGTTACTCGGGCAGACCGGAGACCCAGTACTTC.